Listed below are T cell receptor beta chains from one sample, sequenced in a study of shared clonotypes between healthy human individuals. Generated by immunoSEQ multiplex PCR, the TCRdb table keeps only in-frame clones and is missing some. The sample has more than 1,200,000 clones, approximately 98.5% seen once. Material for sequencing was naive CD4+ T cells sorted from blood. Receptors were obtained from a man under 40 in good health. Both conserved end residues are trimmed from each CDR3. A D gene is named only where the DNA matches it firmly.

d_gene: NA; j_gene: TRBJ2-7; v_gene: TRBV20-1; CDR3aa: SALNIYEQY
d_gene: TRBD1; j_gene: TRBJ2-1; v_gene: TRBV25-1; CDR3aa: ASSHRDRRMGQF
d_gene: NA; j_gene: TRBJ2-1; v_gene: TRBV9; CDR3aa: ASSVEASWDIGEQF
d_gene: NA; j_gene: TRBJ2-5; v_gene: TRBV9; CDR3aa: ASSARTGETQY
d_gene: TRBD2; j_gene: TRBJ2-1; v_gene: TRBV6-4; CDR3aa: ASSDSGTSGSDEQF
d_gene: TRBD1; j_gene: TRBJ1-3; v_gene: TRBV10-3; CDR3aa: AISDGQGAWGNTIY
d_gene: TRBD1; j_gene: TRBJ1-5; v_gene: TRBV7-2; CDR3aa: ASSLAGTGGRVYSNQPQH
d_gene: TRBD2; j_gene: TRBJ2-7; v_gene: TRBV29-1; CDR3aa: SVEDPAGSYEQY
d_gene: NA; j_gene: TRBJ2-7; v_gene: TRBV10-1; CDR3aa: ASSERQTYEQY
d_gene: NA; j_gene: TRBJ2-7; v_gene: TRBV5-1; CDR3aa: ASSSSGTGAYEQY
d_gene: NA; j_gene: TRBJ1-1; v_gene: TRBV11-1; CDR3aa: ASGSFWNTEAF
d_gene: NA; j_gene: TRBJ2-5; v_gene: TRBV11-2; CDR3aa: ASSPGLKRGETQY
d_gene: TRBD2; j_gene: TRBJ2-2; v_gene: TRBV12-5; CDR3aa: ASGGSSGRTGELF
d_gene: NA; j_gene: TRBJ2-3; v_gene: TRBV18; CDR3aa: ASSPSGFTDTQY
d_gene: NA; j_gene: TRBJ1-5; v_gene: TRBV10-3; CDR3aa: AISESTPQPQH
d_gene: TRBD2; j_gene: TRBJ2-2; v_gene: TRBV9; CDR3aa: ASRLGLAPSGELF
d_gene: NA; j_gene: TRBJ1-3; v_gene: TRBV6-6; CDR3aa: ASRPSGGDDTIY
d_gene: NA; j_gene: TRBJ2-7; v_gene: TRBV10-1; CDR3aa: ASSERRCRQYEQY
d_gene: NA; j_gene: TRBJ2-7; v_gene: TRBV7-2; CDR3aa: ASSPASAYPYEQY
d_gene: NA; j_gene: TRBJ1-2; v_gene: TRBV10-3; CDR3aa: AISEFPQGDGYGYT
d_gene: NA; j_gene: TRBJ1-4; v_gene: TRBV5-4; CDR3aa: ASSLGGPGSNEKLF
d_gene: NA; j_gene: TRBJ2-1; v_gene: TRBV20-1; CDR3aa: SATRSHEQF
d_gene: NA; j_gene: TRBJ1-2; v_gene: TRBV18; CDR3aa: ASSPPSVVYGYT
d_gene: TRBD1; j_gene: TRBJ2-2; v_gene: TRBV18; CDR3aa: ASSPPGQGAIGELF
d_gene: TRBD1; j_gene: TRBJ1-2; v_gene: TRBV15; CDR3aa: ATSRNPDRGFGYT
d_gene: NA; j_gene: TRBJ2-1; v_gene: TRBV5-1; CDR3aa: ASSLGDSYNEQF
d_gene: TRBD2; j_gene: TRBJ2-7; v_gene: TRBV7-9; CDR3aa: ASSDSGTSGSRYEQY
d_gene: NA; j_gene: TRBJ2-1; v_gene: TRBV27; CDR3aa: ASRFLGRHEQF
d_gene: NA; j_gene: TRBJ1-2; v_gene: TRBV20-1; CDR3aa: SARPYGYT
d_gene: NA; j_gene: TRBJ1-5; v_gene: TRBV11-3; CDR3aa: ASTFLQGIGQPQH
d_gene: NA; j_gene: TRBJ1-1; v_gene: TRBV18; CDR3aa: ASSPQWGNTEAF
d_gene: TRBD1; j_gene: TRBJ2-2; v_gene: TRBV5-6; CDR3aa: ASSLPGQGILGELF
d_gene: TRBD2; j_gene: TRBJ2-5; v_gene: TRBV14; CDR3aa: ASSQGRLAGGPRLETQY
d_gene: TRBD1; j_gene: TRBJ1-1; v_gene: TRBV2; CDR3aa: ASISTGGSTEAF
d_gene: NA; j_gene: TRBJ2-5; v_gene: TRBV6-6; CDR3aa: ASSYSSRPAQETQY
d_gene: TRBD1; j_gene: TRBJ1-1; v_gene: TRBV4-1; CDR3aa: ASSQVWTGMNTEAF
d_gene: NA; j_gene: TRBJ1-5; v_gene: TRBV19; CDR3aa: ASSINRDNQPQH
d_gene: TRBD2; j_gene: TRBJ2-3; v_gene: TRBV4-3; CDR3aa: ASSQGQAGITDTQY
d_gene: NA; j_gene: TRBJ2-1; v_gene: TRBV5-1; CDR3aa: ASSSGRVSNEQF
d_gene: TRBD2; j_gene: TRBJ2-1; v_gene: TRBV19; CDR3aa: ASSIAGGYPNEQF
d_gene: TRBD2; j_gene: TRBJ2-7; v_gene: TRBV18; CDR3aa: ASSPLAGGFSYEQY
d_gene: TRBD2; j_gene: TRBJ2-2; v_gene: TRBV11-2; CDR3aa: ASSLGAGGHGELF
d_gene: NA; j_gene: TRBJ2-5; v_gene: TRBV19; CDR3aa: ASSIRGVRQETQY
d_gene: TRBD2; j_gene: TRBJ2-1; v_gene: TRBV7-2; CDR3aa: ASSRLAGGYNEQF
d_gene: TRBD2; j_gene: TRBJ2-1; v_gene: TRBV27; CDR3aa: ASSSNLLAGNYNEQF
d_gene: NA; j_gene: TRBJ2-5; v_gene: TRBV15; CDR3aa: ATSRGAQETQY
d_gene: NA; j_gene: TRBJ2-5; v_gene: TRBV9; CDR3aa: ASSAYGSGQETQY
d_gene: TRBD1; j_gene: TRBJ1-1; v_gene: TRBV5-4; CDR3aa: ASSYRDRGVEAF
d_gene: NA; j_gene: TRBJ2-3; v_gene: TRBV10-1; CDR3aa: ASSELGLGADTQY